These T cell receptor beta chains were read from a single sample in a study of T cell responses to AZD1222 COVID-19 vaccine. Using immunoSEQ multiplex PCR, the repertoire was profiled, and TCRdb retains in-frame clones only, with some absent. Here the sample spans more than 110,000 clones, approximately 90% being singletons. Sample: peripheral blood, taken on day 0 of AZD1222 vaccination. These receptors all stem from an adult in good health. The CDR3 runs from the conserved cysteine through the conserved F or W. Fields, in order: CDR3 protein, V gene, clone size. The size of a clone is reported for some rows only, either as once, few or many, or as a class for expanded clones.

cdr3_aa: CASSLSEADTQYF
v_call: TRBV27
clone_size: .

cdr3_aa: CASSQDGGNTGELFF
v_call: TRBV3-1/TRBV3-2
clone_size: .

cdr3_aa: CASFLGRGGGQPQHF
v_call: TRBV28
clone_size: few

cdr3_aa: CAWSRGPPTDQPQHF
v_call: TRBV30
clone_size: .

cdr3_aa: CASTPGGGKIYF
v_call: TRBV12-3/TRBV12-4
clone_size: .

cdr3_aa: CASSDPGTNLPDTQYF
v_call: TRBV9
clone_size: .

cdr3_aa: CASSPPGQGTEAFF
v_call: TRBV19
clone_size: .

cdr3_aa: CASSYSGALSTIYF
v_call: TRBV6-5
clone_size: .

cdr3_aa: CAISINPTGVYGYTF
v_call: TRBV10-3
clone_size: .

cdr3_aa: CASSYPVRGKNTEAFF
v_call: TRBV6-6
clone_size: .

cdr3_aa: CASSFNSGTDTQYF
v_call: TRBV7-9
clone_size: .

cdr3_aa: CASSWGSRNTGELFF
v_call: TRBV27
clone_size: once

cdr3_aa: CASSIWGGTEAFF
v_call: TRBV19
clone_size: .

cdr3_aa: CASSRRTSGGTSSFYEQYF
v_call: TRBV3-1/TRBV3-2
clone_size: .

cdr3_aa: CSVEEDRGDGYTF
v_call: TRBV29-1
clone_size: .

cdr3_aa: CASSLIVGAVYTF
v_call: TRBV5-1
clone_size: .

cdr3_aa: CASSDPGGIYNEQFF
v_call: TRBV10-1
clone_size: .

cdr3_aa: CASSYTLGQSYEQYF
v_call: TRBV7-8
clone_size: .

cdr3_aa: CASSLALDRGNSDTQYF
v_call: TRBV5-1
clone_size: .

cdr3_aa: CASSLGTDYGYTF
v_call: TRBV6-5
clone_size: .

cdr3_aa: CASSQRSVSNQPQHF
v_call: TRBV28
clone_size: .

cdr3_aa: CASSLLGDGGDGYTF
v_call: TRBV28
clone_size: .

cdr3_aa: CSVEVRDDEQFF
v_call: TRBV29-1
clone_size: .

cdr3_aa: CASSPPGPNTGELFF
v_call: TRBV27
clone_size: .

cdr3_aa: CASSYPGKPQHF
v_call: TRBV6-5
clone_size: .

cdr3_aa: CSASPNPGQAYEQYF
v_call: TRBV20-1
clone_size: .

cdr3_aa: CASSWGDRSYNEQFF
v_call: TRBV5-1
clone_size: .

cdr3_aa: CASSEIQGNLNTEAFF
v_call: TRBV28
clone_size: .

cdr3_aa: CASRTSGTSGRSEQYF
v_call: TRBV11-2
clone_size: .

cdr3_aa: CASRSPRTGSFGNTIYF
v_call: TRBV19
clone_size: .

cdr3_aa: CASSLTGGVKTQYF
v_call: TRBV28
clone_size: .

cdr3_aa: CASQKFGGSNQPQHF
v_call: TRBV6-5
clone_size: .

cdr3_aa: CASSGRQGTSYEQYF
v_call: TRBV10-1
clone_size: .

cdr3_aa: CASSLPGQADTQYF
v_call: TRBV28
clone_size: once

cdr3_aa: CASSERRQVCTINSPLHF
v_call: TRBV10-1
clone_size: .

cdr3_aa: CASSLAGQLKNTEAFF
v_call: TRBV5-1
clone_size: .

cdr3_aa: CASSLSFNNEQFF
v_call: TRBV7-2
clone_size: .

cdr3_aa: CASRLVTHGDEQFF
v_call: TRBV5-1
clone_size: .

cdr3_aa: CASSFTGAGSGANVLTF
v_call: TRBV5-1
clone_size: .

cdr3_aa: CSVVTGWVDTEAFF
v_call: TRBV29-1
clone_size: .

cdr3_aa: CASSDRDRGNYGYTF
v_call: TRBV6-1
clone_size: .

cdr3_aa: CASSPLRDPETQYF
v_call: TRBV19
clone_size: .

cdr3_aa: CASSFLRGETQYF
v_call: TRBV12-3/TRBV12-4
clone_size: few

cdr3_aa: CASSEPGLRDTQYF
v_call: TRBV6-1
clone_size: .

cdr3_aa: CATSSVAGVLNTGELFF
v_call: TRBV15
clone_size: .

cdr3_aa: CASSLTLAGGKISYNEQFF
v_call: TRBV5-1
clone_size: .

cdr3_aa: CASSRGADEKLFF
v_call: TRBV5-6
clone_size: .

cdr3_aa: CASSPWDRESTEAFF
v_call: TRBV14
clone_size: .

cdr3_aa: CASSPIDRAKNIQYF
v_call: TRBV18
clone_size: .

cdr3_aa: CASSLTGTGDDQPQHF
v_call: TRBV5-4
clone_size: .

cdr3_aa: CASSQDYRQYNSPLHF
v_call: TRBV4-1
clone_size: .

cdr3_aa: CASSTGVGNQPQHF
v_call: TRBV6-5
clone_size: .

cdr3_aa: CASRSGTGGFYGYTF
v_call: TRBV7-2
clone_size: few

cdr3_aa: CASSSGTDTQYF
v_call: TRBV7-9
clone_size: .

cdr3_aa: CASSLSETQYF
v_call: TRBV7-6
clone_size: .

cdr3_aa: CASSPRTVESYEQYF
v_call: TRBV27
clone_size: .